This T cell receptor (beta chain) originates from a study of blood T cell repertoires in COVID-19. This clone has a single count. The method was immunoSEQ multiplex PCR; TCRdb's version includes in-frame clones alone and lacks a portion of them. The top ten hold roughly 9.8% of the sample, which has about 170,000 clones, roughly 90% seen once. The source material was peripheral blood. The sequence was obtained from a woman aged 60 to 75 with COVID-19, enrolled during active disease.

The CDR3 coding sequence is TGTGCCACCAGCAGAGATCCCCCGGGAAGTCGGGGGGTACCCCTCCACTTT. Its protein product is CATSRDPPGSRGVPLHF. The chain combines TRBV15 with TRBJ1-6; TRBD1 is a possible D gene (5 bases). The length of the CDR3 is 17 residues. The V end was cut by 0 bases, the J end by 12 bases, with 21 bases between. CDR1 is LNHNV and CDR2 is YYDKDF in the germline V gene (reference sequence).